This TCR beta chain was found in a study of cytomegalovirus exposure and HLA in healthy donors. The V segment lost 7 bases and the J segment 4 bases; nucleotides outside the gene matches: 3. This CDR3 contains 11 residues. CDR1 is SQVTM, CDR2 ANQGSEA, per germline. It was with 60 Vbeta and 13 Jbeta primers that the PCR ran. The repertoire was sequenced with immunoSEQ multiplex PCR; TCRdb's copy has only in-frame clones and lacks some. The table has 100,000 to 150,000 clones, 80% to 85% seen once. This sequence joins TRBV29-1 and TRBJ1-2, with 7 bases matching TRBD1. This TCR derives from a woman in her thirties in good health and CMV-seronegative. Material: PBMCs. CDR3 DNA: TGCAGCGGCGGGACAGTCTATGGCTACACCTTC. Its protein product is CSGGTVYGYTF.